These 19 T cell receptor beta chains came from one sample sequenced in a study of T cell responses to AZD1222 COVID-19 vaccine. This table comes from immunoSEQ multiplex PCR, and its TCRdb copy is limited to in-frame clones, with some not included. The repertoire consists of roughly 140,000 clones, with about nine tenths occurring once and the leading ten covering roughly 2.1%. The sample was peripheral blood, taken on day 0 of AZD1222 vaccination. The receptors were gathered from an adult in good health.

This chain joins TRBV5-6 and TRBJ1-2, with D perhaps matching TRBD1 (6 bases). The germline gives CDR1 SGHDT, CDR2 YYEEEE. V gave up 0 bases and J gave up 5 bases, with 14 bases separating them. The CDR3 extends over 15 amino acids. Here the CDR3 reads CASSLVGAGEYGYTF. CDR3 DNA: TGTGCCAGCAGCTTGGTAGGGGCAGGGGAATATGGCTACACCTTC.

The chain recombines TRBV14 with TRBJ2-1; D not certain. The length of the CDR3 is 13 residues. CDR1 is SGHDN and CDR2 is FVKESK in the germline V gene. The V end lost 4 bases, the J end lost 2 bases, and 6 bases lay between the germline ends. CDR3 loop: CASSLFTYNEQFF. CDR3 sequence (DNA): TGTGCCAGCAGCCTATTTACCTACAATGAGCAGTTCTTC.

This clone came up a few times. The chain recombines TRBV27 with TRBJ1-6; 9 bases match TRBD1. The CDR3 loop spans 16 amino acids. The V gene end was trimmed by 4 bases and the J gene end by 6 bases; junction bases not matched to a gene: 7. Germline V CDR1 and CDR2: MNHEY, SMNVEV (reference sequence). Here the CDR3 DNA reads TGTGCCAGCAGTTGGAACAGGGGGCAGGGTAATTCACCCCTCCACTTT. It specifies CASSWNRGQGNSPLHF.

The CDR3 region has the DNA TGCGCCAGCAGTCCCCTTAGATGGGGCTGGACTGAAGCTTTCTTT. This sequence encodes CASSPLRWGWTEAFF. The rearrangement links TRBV23-1 to TRBJ1-1; tentative D call: TRBD1 (5 bases). TRBV23-1 belongs to the ORF category, with a function that is uncertain. This CDR3 has 15 residues. V lost 4 bases and J 5 bases, leaving 17 bases between the germline ends.

The chain combines TRBV2 with TRBJ2-1, with TRBD2 matching over 11 bases. Looked up from germline, CDR1 is SNHLY and CDR2 is FYNNEI. The CDR3 is made up of 14 amino acids. Unmatched junction bases numbered 0, after V lost 1 base and J lost 7 bases. The CDR3 coding sequence is TGTGCCAGCAGTGAAGGACTAGCGGGGAATGAGCAGTTCTTC. Translation: CASSEGLAGNEQFF.

The V gene is TRBV5-6, the J gene TRBJ2-2; D possibly matches TRBD1 or TRBD2 (6 bases each). This CDR3 spans 16 amino acids. Germline assignment: CDR1 SGHDT and CDR2 YYEEEE. Trimming cost V 0 bases and J 3 bases, with 12 bases left between them. The CDR3 coding sequence is TGTGCCAGCAGCTTGGTCGGAGGGGGGTACACCGGGGAGCTGTTTTTT. Its translation: CASSLVGGGYTGELFF.

This chain links TRBV24-1 with TRBJ2-1; D gene unclear. The CDR3 consists of 13 residues. Between the trimmed V and J ends, which lost 3 bases and 7 bases, there was a span of 9 bases. Germline V gives CDR1 KGHDR, CDR2 SFDVKD. CDR3 bases: TGTGCCACCAGTGATCTGGGCCGAAATGAGCAGTTCTTC. It yields the protein CATSDLGRNEQFF.

The chain combines TRBV7-9 with TRBJ2-7, with D tentatively TRBD1 (5 bases). The CDR3 runs to 12 residues. The V and J ends lost 5 bases and 2 bases respectively, with 7 bases between them. The V gene's germline CDR1 is SEHNR and CDR2 FQNEAQ (reference sequence). CDR3 bases: TGTGCCAGCAGCCCAGGGACCTACGAGCAGTACTTC. Translation: CASSPGTYEQYF.

The rearrangement joins TRBV5-5 to TRBJ1-6; 7 nucleotides align to TRBD1. The CDR3 length is 12 residues. Germline lookup yields CDR1 SGHKS and CDR2 YYEKEE (reference sequence). V lost 3 bases and J lost 14; bases outside the gene matches: 5. The DNA for the CDR3 is TGTGCCAGCAGCTCCCTCCAGGGGGCCCTCCACTTT. As protein: CASSSLQGALHF.

The V gene is TRBV4-3, the J gene TRBJ1-5; D ambiguous. V lost 4 bases and J 0 bases, leaving 10 bases between the germline ends. This CDR3 contains 15 residues. Germline CDR1 is LGHNA and CDR2 is YSLEER. This CDR3 is CASSPDGNSNQPQHF. CDR3 sequence (DNA): TGCGCCAGCAGCCCAGACGGAAATAGCAATCAGCCCCAGCATTTT.

The rearrangement links TRBV6-1 to TRBJ2-6; no definite D call. Trimming left V 0 bases short and J 0 bases short, with 3 bases between. The CDR3 consists of 15 residues. CDR1 is MNHNS, CDR2 SASEGT, per germline. The CDR3 spells CASSEAVSGANVLTF. In DNA form, the CDR3 reads TGTGCCAGCAGTGAAGCGGTCTCTGGGGCCAACGTCCTGACTTTC.

This rearrangement joins TRBV29-1 to TRBJ2-7; D not certain. Per the germline V gene, CDR1 is SQVTM and CDR2 is ANQGSEA. Trimming took 2 bases from V and 7 from J, leaving 9 bases between them. This CDR3 spans 11 amino acids. The CDR3 loop is CSVETLGEQYF. CDR3 in DNA: TGCAGCGTTGAAACTTTGGGAGAGCAGTACTTC.

The chain is built from TRBV19 and TRBJ2-7; 9 positions agree with TRBD1. V dropped 5 bases and J dropped 4; count of bases not matched to a gene: 9. Looked up from germline, CDR1 is LNHDA and CDR2 is SQIVND (reference sequence). The CDR3 spans 15 residues. In DNA form, the CDR3 reads TGTGCCAGTAGTCCTACCGGGACAGGGATGTACGAGCAGTACTTC. It codes for CASSPTGTGMYEQYF.

This chain links TRBV30 with TRBJ2-7; perhaps TRBD1 as D (6 bases). V lost 1 base and J lost 5, with 6 bases in between. The germline V gene encodes CDR1 GTSNPN and CDR2 SVGIG (reference sequence). This CDR3 contains 11 residues. CDR3 sequence: CAWSEGDEQYF. The CDR3 bases are TGTGCCTGGAGTGAGGGGGACGAGCAGTACTTC.

CDR3 nucleotides: TGTGCCAGCAGCTTAGTAGGCGGGACCGCAGGGGAGCAGTTCTTC. As protein: CASSLVGGTAGEQFF. The chain links TRBV11-3 to TRBJ2-1; TRBD2 might be the D (6 bases). The germline gives CDR1 SGHNT, CDR2 YENEEA. V shed 1 base and J shed 10 bases, with 17 bases lying between them. This CDR3 has 15 amino acids.

This clone came up once. V is TRBV30 and J is TRBJ1-2, with D perhaps matching TRBD1 (6 bases). Germline CDR1 and CDR2: GTSNPN and SVGIG (reference sequence). The V end lost 0 bases, the J end lost 7 bases, and 15 bases lay between the germline ends. This CDR3 is built from 14 residues. CDR3 nucleotides: TGTGCCTGGAGTGTAAAAGGGGGATCGCCTGGCTACACCTTC. Residues: CAWSVKGGSPGYTF.

The gene calls are TRBV14 and TRBJ1-2; D unclear. Trimming pared 1 base from V and 8 bases from J, leaving 11 bases between. The CDR3 consists of 13 residues. CDR1 and CDR2 (germline): SGHDN, FVKESK. The CDR3 sequence: CASSQVTAQGYTF. The CDR3, as DNA: TGTGCCAGCAGCCAAGTGACGGCACAGGGCTACACCTTC.

The chain couples TRBV7-2 to TRBJ2-1; TRBD2 matches 12 bases. V lost 5 bases, J lost 6 bases, and 8 bases stayed unmatched. Germline V gene lookup returns CDR1 SGHTA and CDR2 FQGNSA. The CDR3 runs 16 residues. DNA for the CDR3: TGTGCCAGCAGCGAGACTAGCGGGAGTTTTGGCAATGAGCAGTTCTTC. Protein sequence: CASSETSGSFGNEQFF.

The rearrangement uses TRBV30 and TRBJ2-1; no firm D call. The V and J ends lost 2 bases and 2 bases respectively, with 7 bases between them. The CDR3 has 13 residues. Per germline, CDR1 GTSNPN and CDR2 SVGIG (reference sequence). CDR3 in amino acids: CAWSSLAYNEQFF. The CDR3 region has the DNA TGTGCCTGGAGTTCGTTAGCCTACAATGAGCAGTTCTTC.